The rows below give T cell receptor beta chains drawn from one sample of a study of technical replicates of blood from four donors. This table comes from immunoSEQ multiplex PCR, and its TCRdb copy is limited to in-frame clones, with some not included. The sample consists of nearly 80,000 clones, about 92% of them appearing once. Material for sequencing was T cells isolated from PBMCs. These receptor sequences come from a human donor in good health. The CDR3 runs from the conserved cysteine through the conserved F or W. D genes are given only for firm matches. For some rows the clone size is stated as once, few or many, or as a class when expanded; others skip it.

D gene,J gene,clone size,CDR3 length,V gene,CDR3 protein,CDR3 DNA
TRBD2,TRBJ2-5,-,16,TRBV6-4,CASSEMRTSGRETQYF,TGTGCCAGCAGTGAAATGCGTACTAGCGGGAGAGAGACCCAGTACTTC
TRBD1,TRBJ2-7,-,14,TRBV28,CASSSGTANYEQYF,TGTGCCAGCAGTTCAGGGACAGCTAACTACGAGCAGTACTTC
TRBD1,TRBJ2-7,once,14,TRBV28,CASRPLDRGDEQYF,TGTGCCAGCAGGCCTTTAGACAGGGGGGACGAGCAGTACTTC
TRBD2,TRBJ2-7,-,16,TRBV9,CASSAPGLVLFYEQYF,TGTGCCAGCAGCGCCCCGGGACTAGTACTTTTCTACGAGCAGTACTTC
-,TRBJ1-3,-,12,TRBV28,CASQSSGNTIYF,TGTGCCAGCCAGTCCTCTGGAAACACCATATATTTT
-,TRBJ2-3,-,14,TRBV4-3,CASSQVHRDNTQYF,TGCGCCAGCAGCCAAGTACACAGGGATAATACGCAGTATTTT
TRBD1,TRBJ2-7,-,14,TRBV5-1,CASSLGQGVDEQYF,TGCGCCAGCAGCTTGGGACAGGGGGTTGACGAGCAGTACTTC
-,TRBJ2-5,-,14,TRBV21-1,CASSKVGSGETQYF,TGTGCCAGCAGCAAAGTGGGTTCGGGGGAGACCCAGTACTTC
-,TRBJ2-7,-,12,TRBV4-1,CASSPQNNEQYF,TGCGCCAGCAGCCCGCAAAACAACGAGCAGTACTTC
-,TRBJ1-1,-,12,TRBV2,CASSAKGAEAFF,TGTGCCAGCAGTGCGAAGGGGGCTGAAGCTTTCTTT
-,TRBJ2-7,-,14,TRBV5-1,CASRGAILSYEQYF,TGCGCCAGCAGGGGGGCGATATTGTCCTACGAGCAGTACTTC
-,TRBJ2-3,-,12,TRBV2,CASTLRGDTQYF,TGTGCCAGCACCCTAAGAGGGGATACGCAGTATTTT
-,TRBJ1-2,-,14,TRBV21-1,CASSKEQGARGYTF,TGTGCCAGCAGCAAAGAACAGGGGGCCAGGGGCTACACCTTC
TRBD2,TRBJ2-7,-,14,TRBV19,CASSNGGSSYEQYF,TGTGCCAGTAGTAACGGCGGGAGTTCCTACGAGCAGTACTTC
TRBD2,TRBJ2-1,-,16,TRBV9,CASSVETSGTYSEQFF,TGTGCCAGCAGCGTGGAAACTAGCGGGACCTATTCTGAGCAGTTCTTC
-,TRBJ1-4,-,13,TRBV7-2,CASSFREGEKLFF,TGTGCCAGCAGCTTCCGGGAAGGGGAAAAACTGTTTTTT
TRBD2,TRBJ2-2,-,13,TRBV6-1,CASRLAGTGELFF,TGTGCCAGCAGGTTAGCGGGAACCGGGGAGCTGTTTTTT
TRBD1,TRBJ1-2,-,16,TRBV9,CASSVGGTGGAYGYTF,TGTGCCAGCAGCGTAGGAGGGACAGGGGGCGCCTATGGCTACACCTTC